This T cell receptor (beta chain) comes out of a study of T cell responses to AZD1222 COVID-19 vaccine. General study points: Only six or seven AZD1222 recipients were seropositive at baseline. After the peak T cell response, and only then, were repertoires sampled. Nearly half of unique spike-specific TCRs reportedly avoided B.1.351 and B.1.1.7 mutated regions.

As to this clone: Its matching antigen is unknown.

Germline CDR1 and CDR2: SGHTA and FQGNSA. V lost 5 bases to trimming and J lost 4 bases; unmatched junction nucleotides: 8. The CDR3 contains 15 residues. TCRdb's copy holds only in-frame clones and misses some; the assay was immunoSEQ multiplex PCR. The sample has approximately 98,000 clones; about nine tenths are singletons. This receptor was obtained from an adult in good health. The V gene is TRBV7-2, the J gene TRBJ1-2, with 9 bases that match TRBD1. This specimen consisted of peripheral blood, obtained on day 0 of MenACWY control vaccination. The CDR3, as DNA: TGTGCCAGCAGCCGGGAACAGGGGGCCTTCTATGGCTACACCTTC. Translating gives CASSREQGAFYGYTF. The whole variable domain, remainder taken from reference TRBV7-2 and TRBJ1-2, is GAGVSQSPSNKVTEKGKDVELRCDPISGHTALYWYRQSLGQGLEFLIYFQGNSAPDKSGLPSDRFSAERTGGSVSTLTIQRTQQEDSAVYLCASSREQGAFYGYTFGSGTRLTVV.